One sample yielded the 26 T cell receptor beta chains listed below, sequenced in a study of T cell changes during pregnancy in multiple sclerosis. TCRdb's table, derived via immunoSEQ multiplex PCR, lists solely in-frame clones and lacks some. The sample holds 90,000 to 130,000 clones, approximately 90% seen once. The sequences come from peripheral blood, collected in the third trimester of pregnancy. The receptors stem from a female donor with multiple sclerosis, enrolled in a pregnancy study.

This clone showed up just once. This chain uses TRBV7-2 with TRBJ2-1; weak D call: TRBD2 (6 bases). CDR1 is SGHTA, CDR2 FQGNSA, per germline. CDR3 size: 13 residues. V lost 7 bases and J lost 4, with 11 bases in between. CDR3 in DNA: TGTGCCAGCACTGCTAGCGAATACAATGAGCAGTTCTTC. Translation: CASTASEYNEQFF.

The chain recombines TRBV11-2 with TRBJ2-1; TRBD1 agrees at 7 bases. The CDR3 totals 14 residues. The germline CDR1 and CDR2 sequences are SGHAT and FQNNGV. V trimming: 6 bases; J trimming: 5 bases; junction bases outside the gene matches: 7. CDR3 sequence reads: CASSPGTANNEQFF. The CDR3 region has the DNA TGTGCCAGCAGTCCCGGGACAGCAAACAATGAGCAGTTCTTC.

The V call is TRBV27, the J call TRBJ2-1; D possibly corresponds to TRBD1 (8 bases). The germline CDR1 and CDR2 sequences are MNHEY and SMNVEV (reference sequence). Deletions cut 7 bases from V and 2 bases from J, with 18 bases between. The CDR3 spans 16 residues. CDR3 sequence (DNA): TGTGCCAGCATTTCAAGGGAGGGACAGGCCTACAATGAGCAGTTCTTC. This translates into CASISREGQAYNEQFF.

The V gene is TRBV5-5, the J gene TRBJ2-3, with TRBD2 matching over 8 bases. The germline CDR1 and CDR2 sequences are SGHKS and YYEKEE (reference sequence). The ends lost 1 base at V and 3 bases at J; junction bases unmatched: 7. The CDR3 totals 16 residues. The CDR3 DNA sequence: TGTGCCAGCAGCTTGACGGTCGGGAGGGCAACAGATACGCAGTATTTT. This codes for CASSLTVGRATDTQYF. The full variable domain, with the rest looked up from reference TRBV5-5 and TRBJ2-3, is DAGVTQSPTHLIKTRGQQVTLRCSPISGHKSVSWYQQVLGQGPQFIFQYYEKEERGRGNFPDRFSARQFPNYSSELNVNALLLGDSALYLCASSLTVGRATDTQYFGPGTRLTVL.

The chain combines TRBV28 with TRBJ2-7, with 8 positions matching TRBD2. Germline CDR1 and CDR2: MDHEN and SYDVKM. The CDR3 consists of 13 residues. The junction had 2 bases not matched to a gene; V was cut back by 6 bases and J by 1 base. Here the CDR3 reads CASRSGGSYEQYF. The CDR3 DNA reads TGTGCCAGCAGAAGCGGGGGATCCTACGAGCAGTACTTC.

The chain uses TRBV5-6 and TRBJ1-2; possibly TRBD1 for D (6 bases). Trimming left V 1 base short and J 3 bases short, with 7 bases between. In germline, CDR1 is SGHDT, CDR2 YYEEEE. CDR3 length equals 13 residues. The CDR3 spells CASSLRGYYGYTF. CDR3 nucleotide sequence: TGTGCCAGCAGCTTGAGGGGGTACTATGGCTACACCTTC.

CDR3 sequence (DNA): TGTGCCAGCAGCCCCGAGGGGGGGGTGGGAACTGAAGCTTTCTTT. Encoded protein: CASSPEGGVGTEAFF. V and J are TRBV6-1 and TRBJ1-1; D may be TRBD1 (6 bases). Trimming removed 6 bases from V and 5 bases from J, with 19 bases in between. This CDR3 is 15 amino acids long. CDR1 is MNHNS, CDR2 SASEGT, per germline.

The rearrangement links TRBV5-6 to TRBJ2-3, with TRBD1 as a possible D gene (7 bases). Germline lookup yields CDR1 SGHDT and CDR2 YYEEEE. This CDR3 has 12 amino acids. Between the trimmed V and J ends, which lost 1 base and 10 bases, there was a span of 10 bases. The CDR3 protein is CASSLPGGPQYF. Here the CDR3 DNA reads TGTGCCAGCAGCTTGCCAGGGGGGCCGCAGTATTTT.

This rearrangement joins TRBV6-1 to TRBJ1-6, with TRBD1 matching over 7 bases. CDR3 size: 14 residues. Trimming removed 11 bases from V and 10 bases from J; junction bases left unmatched: 14. The germline gives CDR1 MNHNS, CDR2 SASEGT. The CDR3, as DNA: TGTGCCGCCCAGGTCACAGGGGAGCGGTCACCCCTCCACTTT. It encodes CAAQVTGERSPLHF.

The rearrangement uses TRBV6-5 and TRBJ1-4, with 9 bases matching TRBD1. Trimming cost V 6 bases and J 3 bases; bases outside gene matches: 2. The CDR3 is 14 residues long. The germline CDR1 and CDR2 sequences are MNHEY and SVGAGI. CDR3 loop: CASRDRGANEKLFF. The CDR3 nucleotides read TGTGCCAGCAGGGACAGGGGAGCTAATGAAAAACTGTTTTTT.

The V call is TRBV6-5, the J call TRBJ2-5; TRBD2 aligns across 11 bases. The V segment lost 6 bases and the J segment 4 bases; nucleotides outside the gene matches: 4. Germline CDR1 and CDR2: MNHEY and SVGAGI. This CDR3 comprises 14 residues. The CDR3 bases are TGTGCCAGCAGAGCTAGCGGGGGGAGAGAGACCCAGTACTTC. Protein product: CASRASGGRETQYF.

The chain links TRBV19 to TRBJ2-5, with 7 bases lining up with TRBD2. Germline V CDR1 and CDR2: LNHDA, SQIVND (reference sequence). The CDR3 spans 18 residues. V shed 6 bases, J shed 5 bases, and the junction held 21 bases outside the gene matches. The CDR3 sequence: CASSQGSGGGRWMETQYF. The CDR3 coding sequence is TGTGCCAGTAGCCAGGGCTCAGGCGGCGGGAGATGGATGGAGACCCAGTACTTC.

V and J are TRBV19 and TRBJ1-1; D ambiguous. CDR3 length: 15 residues. The V end lost 1 base, the J end lost 0 bases, and 9 bases lay between the germline ends. Germline-derived CDR1 and CDR2 are LNHDA and SQIVND (reference sequence). The CDR3 DNA follows: TGTGCCAGTAGTATAGGGTTGAGGATGAACACTGAAGCTTTCTTT. It translates to CASSIGLRMNTEAFF.

This clone came up once. This sequence joins TRBV30 and TRBJ2-3, with TRBD2 as a possible D gene (5 bases). Germline CDR1 and CDR2: GTSNPN and SVGIG (reference sequence). Deletions cut 3 bases from V and 4 bases from J, with 14 bases between. The CDR3 spans 14 residues. CDR3: CAWSGNVGADTQYF. CDR3 nucleotides: TGTGCCTGGAGCGGGAACGTCGGGGCAGATACGCAGTATTTT.

This chain connects TRBV9 to TRBJ1-6; D uncertain. This CDR3 region has 15 residues. Germline assignment: CDR1 SGDLS and CDR2 YYNGEE. The V and J ends lost 4 bases and 9 bases respectively, with 17 bases between them. The CDR3 DNA reads TGTGCCAGCAGCACCTCCGACACGGCTTCTTCACCCCTCCACTTT. It codes for CASSTSDTASSPLHF.

This clone has just one count. The rearrangement joins TRBV9 to TRBJ2-7, with TRBD1 matching 11 bases. This CDR3 region has 15 residues. In germline, CDR1 is SGDLS, CDR2 YYNGEE. The trim removed 0 bases at V and 5 bases at J, leaving 4 bases unmatched. This CDR3 is CASSVAGTGGDEQYF. In nucleotides, the CDR3 is TGTGCCAGCAGCGTAGCCGGGACAGGGGGTGACGAGCAGTACTTC.

The chain employs TRBV11-2 and TRBJ2-7; maybe TRBD2 (6 bases). The CDR3 is 15 residues long. V lost 1 base to trimming and J lost 0 bases, with 10 bases between them. Germline assignment: CDR1 SGHAT and CDR2 FQNNGV. CDR3 protein: CASSLGRGPSYEQYF. The DNA for the CDR3 is TGTGCCAGCAGCTTAGGGAGGGGTCCCTCCTACGAGCAGTACTTC.

The V call is TRBV7-8, the J call TRBJ1-1; no definite D call. Trimming stripped 3 bases from V and 4 bases from J, with 9 bases between. CDR3 length: 13 residues. Germline CDR1 and CDR2: SGHVS and FQNEAQ. The CDR3 sequence: CASSFSTGTEAFF. CDR3 nucleotide sequence: TGTGCCAGCAGCTTTTCTACGGGCACTGAAGCTTTCTTT.

V is TRBV5-1 and J is TRBJ1-1; D ambiguous. Per the germline V gene, CDR1 is SGHRS and CDR2 is YFSETQ. CDR3 length: 13 residues. Trimming left V 4 bases short and J 6 bases short, with 13 bases between. In nucleotides, the CDR3 is TGCGCCAGCAGCCTCGATGGAGGTGCTGAAGCTTTCTTT. Translated: CASSLDGGAEAFF.

This chain uses TRBV27 with TRBJ2-4; a possible D gene is TRBD1 (6 bases). Germline V gives CDR1 MNHEY, CDR2 SMNVEV (reference sequence). This CDR3 has 13 residues. V was trimmed by 3 bases and J by 9 bases, leaving 12 bases between them. In DNA, the CDR3 is TGTGCCAGCAGTTTTCAGGGGCGAGCCATTCAGTACTTC. Translation: CASSFQGRAIQYF.

The chain couples TRBV2 to TRBJ1-2; TRBD1 matches at 8 bases. CDR3 length equals 15 residues. Germline V lookup: CDR1 SNHLY, CDR2 FYNNEI. The J segment lost 4 bases and the V segment lost 6 bases, leaving 10 bases of the junction unmatched. The CDR3 protein is CASSGQGLNSYGYTF. CDR3 DNA sequence: TGTGCCAGCAGCGGACAGGGTCTGAATTCCTATGGCTACACCTTC. The variable domain in full, completed from reference TRBV2 and TRBJ1-2, reads EPEVTQTPSHQVTQMGQEVILRCVPISNHLYFYWYRQILGQKVEFLVSFYNNEISEKSEIFDDQFSVERPDGSNFTLKIRSTKLEDSAMYFCASSGQGLNSYGYTFGSGTRLTVV.

The CDR3 region has the DNA TGTGCCTTGCTTGGGACAGCTGGCTACACCTTC. As protein: CALLGTAGYTF. The V gene is TRBV30, the J gene TRBJ1-2, with 7 bases that match TRBD1. The length of the CDR3 is 11 residues. Trimming took 7 bases from V and 7 from J; bases not matched to a gene: 6. Germline V lookup: CDR1 GTSNPN, CDR2 SVGIG (reference sequence).

In this sample, this clone turned up a few times. CDR3 region: CAWEQGHTEAFF. CDR3 coding DNA: TGTGCCTGGGAACAGGGGCACACTGAAGCTTTCTTT. The V and J genes are TRBV30 and TRBJ1-1; the match to TRBD1 covers 7 bases. CDR1 is GTSNPN, CDR2 SVGIG, per germline (reference sequence). The CDR3 covers 12 residues. V lost 5 bases to trimming and J lost 3 bases; unmatched junction nucleotides: 3.

The chain has TRBV10-3 and TRBJ2-7, with D possibly being TRBD1 (5 bases). The CDR3 spans 16 residues. Per the germline V gene, CDR1 is ENHRY and CDR2 is SYGVKD. Deletions cut 5 bases from V and 0 bases from J, with 17 bases between. The CDR3 coding sequence is TGTGCCATCAGTCCAATCCAGGGTCTCAACTCCTACGAGCAGTACTTC. Translating gives CAISPIQGLNSYEQYF.

The chain employs TRBV7-6 and TRBJ1-2; 9 nucleotides agree with TRBD1. The CDR3 is 17 residues long. V lost 5 bases and J lost 3; bases outside the gene matches: 13. CDR1 is SGHVS and CDR2 is FNYEAQ in the germline V gene. The CDR3 region is CASSDPGQGLDHYGYTF. CDR3 bases: TGTGCCAGCAGCGACCCGGGACAGGGCTTGGATCACTATGGCTACACCTTC.

The genes are TRBV19 and TRBJ2-5, with 7 bases identical to TRBD1. The germline V gene encodes CDR1 LNHDA and CDR2 SQIVND (reference sequence). Trimming took 4 bases from V and 4 from J; bases not matched to a gene: 0. This CDR3 comprises 12 residues. CDR3 in amino acids: CASSTGGETQYF. The CDR3 bases are TGTGCCAGTAGTACAGGGGGAGAGACCCAGTACTTC.